The 5 T cell receptor beta chains in this list originate from one sample, sequenced in a study of patients and donors after allogeneic stem cell transplantation. TCRdb reprocessed the RT-PCR reads via MiXCR and lists one record per CDR3 protein. The profile shows about a million distinct CDR3 sequences, roughly 17% of them singletons. The specimen sequenced was blood, either unsorted or a sorted T cell fraction (not recorded which). Source of these receptors: a human donor who was either an allogeneic HSCT recipient or a stem cell or donor lymphocyte infusion donor (not recorded which). It is not recorded whose cells these are; they may come from a transplant donor.

This clonotype has only a few counts. This rearrangement joins TRBV24-1 to TRBJ2-2; 8 bases match TRBD1. CDR1 KGHDR and CDR2 SFDVKD come from the germline V gene. The V segment lost 5 bases and the J segment 3 bases; nucleotides outside the gene matches: 10. This CDR3 has 17 amino acids. CDR3: CATSVPGGPSDTGELFF. DNA for the CDR3: TGTGCCACCAGTGTCCCAGGGGGCCCCTCTGACACCGGGGAGCTGTTTTTT.

As regards this clonotype: One base away lies a much larger clone, so this may be a sequencing read error. Here the CDR3 omits its conserved ending phenylalanine or tryptophan, so a read error is the likely source. CDR3 sequence: CASSYSQGSGNTIYL. In DNA form, the CDR3 reads TGTGCCAGCAGTTACTCGCAGGGCTCTGGAAACACCATATATCTT. J is TRBJ1-3 and V is TRBV6-5; D might be TRBD1 (5 bases). Per the germline V gene, CDR1 is MNHEY and CDR2 is SVGAGI. The CDR3 is 15 amino acids. V dropped 0 bases and J dropped 0 bases, with 6 bases sitting between them.

V is TRBV4-1 and J is TRBJ1-1; TRBD1 matches at 7 bases. Trimming removed 2 bases from V and 6 bases from J; junction bases left unmatched: 3. CDR3 length: 13 amino acids. Germline CDR1 MGHRA, CDR2 YSYEKL. The DNA for the CDR3 is TGCGCCAGCAGCCAACAGGGGGTTGCTGAAGCTTTCTTT. It yields the protein CASSQQGVAEAFF.

CDR3 DNA sequence: TGTGCCAGCAGCCCCGGGACAGGGAGTGAAAAACTGTTTTTT. Its protein product is CASSPGTGSEKLFF. The chain recombines TRBV7-7 with TRBJ1-4; 9 positions match TRBD1. From germline, CDR1 is SSHAT and CDR2 FNYEAQ (reference sequence). This CDR3 is 14 amino acids long. The junction had 5 bases not matched to a gene; V was cut back by 5 bases and J by 7 bases.

V and J are TRBV6-1 and TRBJ2-7, with TRBD1 as a possible D gene (6 bases). The length of the CDR3 is 13 residues. Germline V lookup: CDR1 MNHNS, CDR2 SASEGT. V lost 6 bases and J lost 2, with 11 bases in between. CDR3 amino acids: CASRDKGAYEQYF. The CDR3 nucleotides are TGTGCCAGCAGAGACAAGGGGGCCTACGAGCAGTACTTC.